The clone carrying this TCR beta chain was seen only a few times. No antigen is known for it. The sample belongs to a study of OX40 agonist ivuxolimab in advanced cancers. Study summary: Patients treated during dose escalation were battling hepatocellular carcinoma, melanoma, renal cell or head and neck cancer. Two patients with cutaneous melanoma and one with hepatocellular carcinoma, three in total, showed partial responses.

The table came from immunoSEQ multiplex PCR; TCRdb's copy has only in-frame clones and leaves some out. The sample lists about 72,000 clones; roughly nine tenths were seen once. The study, taken as a whole, reports: At 0.1 to 3.0 mg/kg, CD4+ and CD8+ blood T cells expanded clonally by week 6.

Germline lookup yields CDR1 SGHTA and CDR2 FQGTGA. This CDR3 comprises 15 residues. Trimming removed 7 bases from V and 6 bases from J; junction bases left unmatched: 8. This sequence joins TRBV7-3 and TRBJ2-3; 12 bases agree with TRBD1. This receptor was obtained from an adult with an advanced solid tumor such as melanoma, head and neck, liver or kidney cancer. The sequenced sample was CD4+ or CD8+ T cells sorted from blood, obtained in a trial of the OX40 agonist ivuxolimab. In nucleotides, the CDR3 is TGTGCCAGCACCAGGGGGACAGGGGGCGGCGATACGCAGTATTTT. It yields the protein CASTRGTGGGDTQYF.